The next 31 T cell receptor beta chains were all read from a single sample in a study of CD8 T cells in Susac syndrome. cDNA came from approximately 0.5 to 1 ug RNA primed by random hexamers. TCRdb called the immunoSEQ multiplex PCR reads again in MiXCR, with one record for every CDR3 protein. The table includes hundreds of thousands of distinct CDR3 sequences, around 93% detected once. Sequencing input: CD4+ T cells from PBMCs. These receptors were obtained from a human donor with multiple sclerosis.

The V and J genes are TRBV28 and TRBJ1-6, with a tentative D call TRBD1 (6 bases). Germline V CDR1 and CDR2: MDHEN, SYDVKM. There are 14 residues in the CDR3. Deletions cut 7 bases from V and 7 bases from J, with 14 bases between. DNA for the CDR3: TGTGCCAGCACTAATATTAGGGGGAATTCACCCCTCCACTTT. Translated, it gives CASTNIRGNSPLHF.

The chain employs TRBV5-6 and TRBJ2-1; TRBD2 aligns across 11 bases. CDR3 length: 19 residues. Germline V gives CDR1 SGHDT, CDR2 YYEEEE. The V gene end was trimmed by 5 bases and the J gene end by 4 bases; junction bases not matched to a gene: 17. The CDR3 bases are TGTGCCAGCAGACAGAGTGGACTAGCGGGTTCTACATCGTACAATGAGCAGTTCTTC. Translating gives CASRQSGLAGSTSYNEQFF.

The genes are TRBV12-3 or TRBV12-4 and TRBJ2-2; 7 bases line up with TRBD2. The length of the CDR3 is 15 residues. The J segment lost 6 bases and the V segment lost 2 bases, leaving 6 bases of the junction unmatched. The CDR3 sequence is CASSLRTSRAGELFF. DNA of the CDR3: TGTGCCAGCAGTTTACGGACTAGTCGAGCCGGGGAGCTGTTTTTT.

V and J are TRBV28 and TRBJ2-7; 8 bases agree with TRBD2. The CDR3 totals 15 residues. V gave up 5 bases and J gave up 2 bases; unmatched junction bases: 8. From germline, CDR1 is MDHEN and CDR2 SYDVKM. CDR3: CASSPPGLETYEQYV. The CDR3 DNA is TGTGCCAGCAGTCCACCGGGACTAGAGACCTACGAGCAGTACGTC.

The gene calls are TRBV11-3 and TRBJ1-1; D perhaps matches TRBD1 (5 bases). The V gene's germline CDR1 is SGHNT and CDR2 YENEEA. Trimming took off 5 bases at V and 1 base at J, with 11 bases between the two ends. The CDR3 spans 14 residues. The CDR3 spells CASSQPGTNTEAFF. Here the CDR3 DNA reads TGTGCCAGCAGCCAACCCGGGACGAACACTGAAGCTTTCTTT.

The J gene is TRBJ2-7, the V gene TRBV6-1; possibly TRBD1 for D (5 bases). This CDR3 comprises 14 residues. V lost 7 bases and J lost 1, with 14 bases in between. Germline V CDR1 and CDR2: MNHNS, SASEGT. The CDR3 spells CASTVTVRSYEQYF. The CDR3 DNA is TGTGCCAGCACCGTGACAGTTCGGTCCTACGAGCAGTACTTC.

V usage is TRBV9 and J usage is TRBJ2-1; 7 nucleotides match TRBD2. Unmatched junction bases numbered 8, after V lost 5 bases and J lost 0 bases. CDR3 size: 16 residues. The germline V gene has CDR1 SGDLS and CDR2 YYNGEE. CDR3 bases: TGTGCCAGCAGTCTCAGCGGGGCGCCCTCCTACAATGAGCAGTTCTTC. Translated, it gives CASSLSGAPSYNEQFF. Variable domain in full (rest from reference TRBV9 and TRBJ2-1): DSGVTQTPKHLITATGQRVTLRCSPRSGDLSVYWYQQSLDQGLQFLIQYYNGEERAKGNILERFSAQQFPDLHSELNLSSLELGDSALYFCASSLSGAPSYNEQFFGPGTRLTVL.

This clonotype was picked up a small number of times. The V call is TRBV2, the J call TRBJ2-5; D unclear. V dropped 1 base and J dropped 1 base, with 7 bases sitting between them. The germline CDR1 and CDR2 sequences are SNHLY and FYNNEI. This CDR3 contains 14 residues. CDR3 region: CASSEGVGQETQYF. DNA of the CDR3: TGTGCCAGCAGTGAAGGGGTGGGCCAAGAGACCCAGTACTTC.

V gene TRBV3-1 combines with J gene TRBJ2-1; 7 bases align to TRBD2. Per germline, CDR1 LGHDT and CDR2 YNNKEL (reference sequence). The V and J ends lost 1 base and 12 bases, in that order; junction bases with no gene match: 12. This CDR3 has 15 residues. The CDR3 DNA is TGTGCCAGCAGCCAAGTATCCGCGGGAGTGTCGGCGCAGTTCTTC. It specifies CASSQVSAGVSAQFF.

This sequence joins TRBV3-1 and TRBJ1-1, with a weak D call TRBD1 (6 bases). The germline gives CDR1 LGHDT, CDR2 YNNKEL (reference sequence). V shed 7 bases and J shed 0 bases, with 15 bases lying between them. The CDR3 spans 15 residues. The DNA of the CDR3 is TGTGCCAGCACCCCGGGGGGCGGCGTGAACACTGAAGCTTTCTTT. Translating gives CASTPGGGVNTEAFF.

V gene TRBV6-5 combines with J gene TRBJ2-3, with D maybe TRBD2 (6 bases). Germline V CDR1 and CDR2: MNHEY, SVGAGI. The V gene lost 3 bases and the J gene lost 6 bases, with 22 bases spanning the gap. This CDR3 contains 17 residues. The CDR3 nucleotides read TGTGCCAGCAGTTATTCCGGTAGGGACTGGCAAGGTGATACGCAGTATTTT. Its translation is CASSYSGRDWQGDTQYF.

This clonotype appeared once. V and J are TRBV15 and TRBJ2-6; a weak D match, TRBD1 (6 bases). Germline CDR1 reads LNHNV; CDR2 reads YYDKDF (reference sequence). The ends were cut back, 3 bases at V and 0 bases at J, with 21 bases in the middle. The CDR3 length is 20 residues. The chain's CDR3 is CATSSPRRTELHSGANVLTF. Here the CDR3 DNA reads TGTGCCACCAGCAGCCCCAGGAGGACAGAGCTTCACTCTGGGGCCAACGTCCTGACTTTC.

The genes are TRBV12-3 or TRBV12-4 and TRBJ2-7; perhaps D is TRBD1 or TRBD2 (5 bases each). V was cut by 3 bases and J by 2 bases, with 11 bases left in between. This CDR3 contains 14 residues. CDR3: CASSFEGSTYEQYF. DNA for the CDR3: TGTGCCAGCAGTTTCGAGGGGTCCACCTACGAGCAGTACTTC.

The gene calls are TRBV6-5 and TRBJ1-5; no definite D call. The length of the CDR3 is 15 residues. Germline values: CDR1 MNHEY, CDR2 SVGAGI. V gave up 7 bases and J gave up 0 bases, with 13 bases separating them. The CDR3 reads CASNPGTHSNQPQHF. The DNA of the CDR3 is TGTGCCAGCAACCCCGGAACCCATAGCAATCAGCCCCAGCATTTT.

The chain links TRBV7-9 to TRBJ1-2; D might be TRBD1 (6 bases). Trimming took off 5 bases at V and 2 bases at J, with 12 bases between the two ends. Germline lookup yields CDR1 SEHNR and CDR2 FQNEAQ (reference sequence). The CDR3 is 14 residues long. CDR3 sequence (DNA): TGTGCCAGCAGCCAGGACAGTCCGAACTATGGCTACACCTTC. Translation: CASSQDSPNYGYTF.

V gene TRBV29-1 combines with J gene TRBJ1-1; 8 bases align to TRBD1. V lost 4 bases and J lost 0; bases outside the gene matches: 7. The CDR3 contains 15 residues. Germline CDR1 SQVTM, CDR2 ANQGSEA. This CDR3 is CSVAPGQAMNTEAFF. CDR3 coding DNA: TGCAGCGTTGCCCCGGGACAGGCCATGAACACTGAAGCTTTCTTT. The whole variable domain, filled in from reference TRBV29-1 and TRBJ1-1, reads SAVISQKPSRDICQRGTSLTIQCQVDSQVTMMFWYRQQPGQSLTLIATANQGSEATYESGFVIDKFPISRPNLTFSTLTVSNMSPEDSSIYLCSVAPGQAMNTEAFFGQGTRLTVV.

The rearrangement uses TRBV28 and TRBJ2-7, with D hard to call. V dropped 5 bases and J dropped 2 bases, with 7 bases sitting between them. The CDR3 is 12 amino acids. Germline V CDR1 and CDR2: MDHEN, SYDVKM. The CDR3 protein is CASSTGPYEQYF. The DNA for the CDR3 is TGTGCCAGCAGTACTGGGCCCTACGAGCAGTACTTC.

V usage is TRBV30 and J usage is TRBJ2-7; D possibly corresponds to TRBD1 (6 bases). V was pared by 2 bases and J by 6 bases, with 11 bases between. Germline CDR1 and CDR2: GTSNPN and SVGIG (reference sequence). The CDR3 contains 12 residues. In DNA form, the CDR3 reads TGTGCCTGGAGTCGAGACAGGCCCGAGCAGTACTTC. It is translated as CAWSRDRPEQYF.

The genes are TRBV3-1 and TRBJ2-7; no clear D gene. Trimming removed 1 base from V and 5 bases from J, with 12 bases in between. This CDR3 is built from 14 residues. Germline V gene lookup returns CDR1 LGHDT and CDR2 YNNKEL (reference sequence). The CDR3 loop reads CASSQGGSPHEQYF. The CDR3 region has the DNA TGTGCCAGCAGCCAAGGGGGTTCCCCCCACGAGCAGTACTTC.

The V call is TRBV9, the J call TRBJ2-2; TRBD1 aligns across 7 bases. Trimming removed 0 bases from V and 2 bases from J; junction bases left unmatched: 4. The CDR3 spans 16 residues. Germline CDR1 SGDLS, CDR2 YYNGEE. For the CDR3, the DNA is TGTGCCAGCAGCGTAGCGACAGGGATTAACACCGGGGAGCTGTTTTTT. Translated: CASSVATGINTGELFF.

The chain links TRBV5-6 to TRBJ2-5; unclear D gene. The CDR3 loop spans 15 amino acids. Germline CDR1 reads SGHDT; CDR2 reads YYEEEE. The germline V and J ends were trimmed by 0 bases and 1 base, with 10 bases remaining between them. CDR3 protein: CASSLVSRAQETQYF. In DNA form, the CDR3 reads TGTGCCAGCAGCTTGGTTTCCAGAGCCCAAGAGACCCAGTACTTC.

V and J are TRBV6-4 and TRBJ2-1; 9 bases align to TRBD2. With V trimmed by 3 bases and J by 4 bases, 7 bases remained unmatched. The CDR3 has 16 residues. CDR1 is MRHNA and CDR2 is SNTAGT in the germline V gene. The CDR3 DNA reads as TGTGCCAGCAGTGAGGGCGGGGGGGCCTCGTACAATGAGCAGTTCTTC. This encodes CASSEGGGASYNEQFF.

The chain uses TRBV4-1 and TRBJ2-1; the match to TRBD2 covers 13 bases. V trimming: 4 bases; J trimming: 8 bases; junction bases outside the gene matches: 11. CDR1 and CDR2 (germline): MGHRA, YSYEKL. The length of the CDR3 is 17 residues. The CDR3 loop reads CASSLRGTSGITDEQFF. In DNA form, the CDR3 reads TGCGCCAGCAGCCTAAGGGGGACTAGCGGGATAACGGATGAGCAGTTCTTC.

This chain links TRBV20-1 with TRBJ1-4, with 7 bases that match TRBD1. CDR3 size: 11 residues. CDR1 is DFQATT, CDR2 SNEGSKA, per germline (reference sequence). V lost 5 bases to trimming and J lost 11 bases; unmatched junction nucleotides: 5. CDR3 nucleotide sequence: TGCAGTGCTGCCAGGGGGGCGAAACTGTTTTTT. Its protein product is CSAARGAKLFF.

The CDR3 is CASSQDRDNEKLFF. The DNA of the CDR3 is TGTGCCAGCTCACAAGACAGGGACAATGAAAAACTGTTTTTT. The gene calls are TRBV18 and TRBJ1-4; TRBD1 aligns across 7 bases. CDR3 length equals 14 residues. The germline CDR1 and CDR2 sequences are KGHSH and LQKENI. Trimming cost V 4 bases and J 5 bases; bases outside gene matches: 4.

The chain has TRBV15 and TRBJ2-3; 8 nucleotides agree with TRBD1. The CDR3 contains 15 residues. V shed 4 bases and J 4 bases; nucleotides not matched to a gene: 7. Germline V CDR1 and CDR2: LNHNV, YYDKDF (reference sequence). The CDR3 coding sequence is TGTGCCACCAGCACCGGACAGGGACAGGCAGATACGCAGTATTTT. It is translated as CATSTGQGQADTQYF.

The chain links TRBV20-1 to TRBJ1-5, with a weak D call TRBD1 (5 bases). CDR3 length: 13 residues. Trimming stripped 3 bases from V and 4 bases from J, with 10 bases between. Germline V lookup: CDR1 DFQATT, CDR2 SNEGSKA (reference sequence). CDR3 DNA: TGCAGTGCTAGTCAGGGACGGAATCAGCCCCAGCATTTT. Its protein product is CSASQGRNQPQHF.

The chain carries TRBV29-1 and TRBJ2-1; TRBD2 aligns across 9 bases. The CDR3 runs 13 residues. V gave up 7 bases and J gave up 8 bases; unmatched junction bases: 9. Germline V gene data show CDR1 as SQVTM and CDR2 as ANQGSEA. CDR3 sequence: CSGKREVGHEQFF. The DNA for the CDR3 is TGCAGCGGGAAGCGGGAGGTAGGCCATGAGCAGTTCTTC.

The DNA for the CDR3 is TGCAGCGTTCGGACTAGCGGGAGCCCCGGGGAGCTGTTTTTT. The encoded protein is CSVRTSGSPGELFF. The chain is built from TRBV29-1 and TRBJ2-2, with 13 bases aligning to TRBD2. The trim removed 5 bases at V and 6 bases at J, leaving 3 bases unmatched. Germline V gene sequence: CDR1 SQVTM, CDR2 ANQGSEA. The CDR3 has 14 residues.

The CDR3 region has the DNA TGTGCCAGCAGTTACTTTGTCGGGGGGGCCGACACCGGGGAGCTGTTTTTT. This gives the protein CASSYFVGGADTGELFF. The V gene is TRBV6-2 or TRBV6-3, the J gene TRBJ2-2, with 8 bases identical to TRBD2. The CDR3 runs to 17 residues. In germline, CDR1 is MNHEY, CDR2 SVGEGT. V trimming: 1 base; J trimming: 3 bases; junction bases outside the gene matches: 7.

The CDR3 region has the DNA TGTGCCAGCAGCTTAAAGACACCCCTCCACTTT. It specifies CASSLKTPLHF. The gene calls are TRBV7-2 and TRBJ1-6, with D hard to call. Germline CDR1 SGHTA, CDR2 FQGNSA. The CDR3 covers 11 residues. V was pared by 2 bases and J by 11 bases, with 4 bases between.